This T cell receptor (beta chain) was captured by sequencing in a study of memory CD4+ T cells and cytomegalovirus serostatus. Study summary: Of the healthy Belgian adults, several were CMV seropositive and fewer than 30 seronegative.

J was trimmed by 5 bases and V by 3 bases; bases with no gene match: 6. From germline, CDR1 is SEHNR and CDR2 FQNEAQ (reference sequence). This CDR3 is 15 amino acids long. Repertoires were generated with immunoSEQ multiplex PCR, while TCRdb's copy carries only in-frame clones and drops some. Of approximately 52,000 clones detected, just under 80% appear once; the ten largest clones hold roughly 0.84%. The sort gate was single viable CD3+CD4+CD8-CD45RO+ cells for memory CD4+ T cells. The chain employs TRBV7-9 and TRBJ2-3; 9 bases are shared with TRBD1. Sequencing input: memory CD4+ T cells from blood. The TCR was taken from an adult in good health and CMV-seronegative. CDR3 loop: CASSLSGTGKDTQYF. The DNA for the CDR3 is TGTGCCAGCAGCTTGAGCGGGACAGGGAAAGATACGCAGTATTTT.